The rows below give T cell receptor beta chains drawn from one sample of a study of blood T cell repertoires in COVID-19. Using immunoSEQ multiplex PCR, the repertoire was profiled, and TCRdb retains in-frame clones only, with some absent. The table lists about 140,000 clones, about 83% of them singletons. The sample comprised peripheral blood. The source is a man aged 45-65 years with acute or convalescent COVID-19. The CDR3 runs from the conserved cysteine through the conserved F or W. The order of the fields is V gene, D gene, J gene, CDR3 length, clone size, CDR3 DNA, CDR3 protein. A D gene is named only where the DNA matches it firmly. Size tells how often a clone was seen (once, few, many) or the class of an expanded clone, and some rows leave it out.

>TRBV14|TRBD2|TRBJ2-5|15|.
TGTGCCAGCAGCCTCGGGGTAGCGGGGTTTGAGACCCAGTACTTC
CASSLGVAGFETQYF
>TRBV6-6|TRBD1|TRBJ2-7|18|.
TGTGCCAGCAGTCCCCGAGTCTTTGGACAGGGGTCCTCCTACGAGCAGTACTTC
CASSPRVFGQGSSYEQYF
>TRBV2|TRBD2|TRBJ2-3|15|.
TGTGCCAGCAGGACTAGCGGGGGAAACACAGATACGCAGTATTTT
CASRTSGGNTDTQYF
>TRBV19|TRBD1|TRBJ1-2|12|once
TGTGCCTCGCAAGACAGGGGCTATGGCTACACCTTC
CASQDRGYGYTF
>TRBV6-5|.|TRBJ2-3|12|.
TGTGCCAGCAGTTCCACGGGAGATACGCAGTATTTT
CASSSTGDTQYF
>TRBV5-1|.|TRBJ2-3|14|.
TGCGCCAGCAGCTACTTATCTCCCACAGATACGCAGTATTTT
CASSYLSPTDTQYF
>TRBV7-8|TRBD1|TRBJ1-1|15|.
TGTGCCAGCAGCCTCCGGACAGGCCCGAACACTGAAGCTTTCTTT
CASSLRTGPNTEAFF
>TRBV6-2/TRBV6-3|.|TRBJ1-5|17|.
TGTGCCAGCAGTTCCCGGGGAAGGGCCTATAGCAATCAGCCCCAGCATTTT
CASSSRGRAYSNQPQHF
>TRBV6-1|TRBD2|TRBJ2-5|13|.
TGTGCCAGCAGTGAGGGGACTAGCACATTCCAGTACTTC
CASSEGTSTFQYF
>TRBV7-8|.|TRBJ2-1|15|.
TGTGCCAGCAGCTTCCGGGTAGGAGGCATGGATGAGCAGTTCTTC
CASSFRVGGMDEQFF
>TRBV7-9|TRBD1|TRBJ1-1|14|.
TGTGCCAGCAACCCGCCGGGACAGGGGACTGAAGCTTTCTTT
CASNPPGQGTEAFF
>TRBV9|.|TRBJ1-2|17|.
TGTGCCAGCAGCTTAGGACCGGACAGCGACTCTAACTATGGCTACACCTTC
CASSLGPDSDSNYGYTF
>TRBV4-1|TRBD2|TRBJ2-5|17|many
TGCGCCAGCAGCCAAGGCTCGGCGGGGGGGCTTCAAGAGACCCAGTACTTC
CASSQGSAGGLQETQYF
>TRBV9|.|TRBJ2-6|16|.
TGTGCCAGCAGCGTGACAGGCCCCCCTGGGGCCAACGTCCTGACTTTC
CASSVTGPPGANVLTF
>TRBV7-2|.|TRBJ1-2|11|.
TGTGCCAGCAGCCTTAGTATAGGCTACACCTTC
CASSLSIGYTF
>TRBV18|.|TRBJ1-5|15|.
TGTGCCAGCTCACCAGGGAGGACTAGCAATCAGCCCCAGCATTTT
CASSPGRTSNQPQHF
>TRBV7-3|.|TRBJ2-2|16|once
TGTGCCAGCAGCTTAGGCCAGGGGCTCTACACCGGGGAGCTGTTTTTT
CASSLGQGLYTGELFF
>TRBV3-1/TRBV3-2|TRBD1|TRBJ1-6|13|few
TGTGCCAGCAGCCTAGGACAGGATTCACCCCTCCACTTT
CASSLGQDSPLHF
>TRBV19|.|TRBJ1-1|12|.
TGTGCCAGTAGTAGGACAAACACTGAAGCTTTCTTT
CASSRTNTEAFF
>TRBV27|TRBD1|TRBJ1-3|19|.
TGTGCCAGCAGTTTACTCGGGACAGGGGTTGGGGGTGCTGGAAACACCATATATTTT
CASSLLGTGVGGAGNTIYF
>TRBV27|TRBD1|TRBJ1-1|15|.
TGTGCCAGCAGTTTATCCGGACAGGGGGGCACTGAAGCTTTCTTT
CASSLSGQGGTEAFF
>TRBV7-8|.|TRBJ1-4|15|.
TGTGCCAGCAGCTCCTTGACGGGGGAAAGGGAAAAACTGTTTTTT
CASSSLTGEREKLFF
>TRBV5-5|.|TRBJ1-3|15|.
TGTGCCAGCAGCCCGCGGACAGAAACCGGAAACACCATATATTTT
CASSPRTETGNTIYF
>TRBV18|TRBD1|TRBJ1-5|16|.
TGTGCCAGCTCACCGGGGGCAGGGGGCCCTGATCAGCCCCAGCATTTT
CASSPGAGGPDQPQHF
>TRBV5-1|.|TRBJ2-2|14|.
TGCGCCAGCAGCGAGCAGGGGGGCACCGGGGAGCTGTTTTTT
CASSEQGGTGELFF
>TRBV24-1|.|TRBJ1-2|13|.
TGTGCCACCAGTCCGACGGGTAACTATGGCTACACCTTC
CATSPTGNYGYTF
>TRBV3-1/TRBV3-2|TRBD2|TRBJ2-3|16|.
TGTGCCAGCAGCCATCCGGGACTAGTAGGAGCAGATACGCAGTATTTT
CASSHPGLVGADTQYF
>TRBV2|.|TRBJ1-3|15|.
TGTGCCAGTCGAATCGCCACAGGATCTGGAAACACCATATATTTT
CASRIATGSGNTIYF
>TRBV5-1|TRBD1|TRBJ2-4|18|.
TGCGCCAGCAGCGCCTCCGGGACAGGGGGCCTGGCCAAAAACATTCAGTACTTC
CASSASGTGGLAKNIQYF
>TRBV20-1|.|TRBJ1-3|13|.
TGCAGTGCTAGTGTATACTCTGGAAACACCATATATTTT
CSASVYSGNTIYF
>TRBV20-1|TRBD2|TRBJ2-5|13|.
TGCAGTCCTAGTCTAGCGGGGGAGCAGACCCAGTACTTC
CSPSLAGEQTQYF
>TRBV19|.|TRBJ2-1|15|.
TGTGCCAGTAGGGTAACAGGGGGTCGGGAGGATGAGCAGTTCTTC
CASRVTGGREDEQFF
>TRBV11-2|.|TRBJ2-1|15|.
TGTGCCAGCAGCTTACCGTCCTTTTCCTACAATGAGCAGTTCTTC
CASSLPSFSYNEQFF
>TRBV5-1|.|TRBJ1-2|14|.
TGCGCCAGCAGCGCCGCAGCAGGGGACTATGGCTACACCTTC
CASSAAAGDYGYTF
>TRBV2|.|TRBJ2-1|14|.
TGTGCCAGCAGGGAGGGACTGTCCTACAATGAGCAGTTCTTC
CASREGLSYNEQFF
>TRBV7-9|.|TRBJ2-5|16|.
TGTGCCAGCAGCCCACCTACCCAACTAGTTCAACAGACCCAGTACTTC
CASSPPTQLVQQTQYF
>TRBV11-3|TRBD2|TRBJ2-3|16|.
TGTGCCAGCAGCCGGGCTAGCGGGGGGGGGACAGATACGCAGTATTTT
CASSRASGGGTDTQYF
>TRBV6-5|.|TRBJ2-5|13|.
TGTGCCAGCAGTTACGCAGGCCAAGAGACCCAGTACTTC
CASSYAGQETQYF
>TRBV5-1|.|TRBJ1-1|17|.
TGCGCCAGCAGCTTGGTTCGTGTCGGGTCGCTTCATGATGAAGCTTTCTTT
CASSLVRVGSLHDEAFF
>TRBV29-1|TRBD1|TRBJ1-1|12|.
TGCAGCCACAAACAGGGGGACACTGAAGCTTTCTTT
CSHKQGDTEAFF
>TRBV7-2|TRBD1|TRBJ1-5|14|.
TGTGCCAGCAGCCAACCCGGGACAGGGAAGCCCCAGCATTTT
CASSQPGTGKPQHF
>TRBV5-4|TRBD2|TRBJ2-5|17|.
TGTGCCAGCAGCTTGGGGGGAGCGGGGGGCTTACAAGAGACCCAGTACTTC
CASSLGGAGGLQETQYF
>TRBV7-3|TRBD2|TRBJ2-7|13|few
TGTGCCAGCAGCTTAGTAGCGGGGGACCCACAGTACTTC
CASSLVAGDPQYF
>TRBV7-8|.|TRBJ2-3|17|.
TGTGCCAGCAGCTTTATGATCCGGGGGGCCCTCACAGATACGCAGTATTTT
CASSFMIRGALTDTQYF
>TRBV27|TRBD2|TRBJ2-2|16|.
TGTGCCAGCAGCGGGGCTAGCGGGGCATTGATCGGGGAGCTGTTTTTT
CASSGASGALIGELFF
>TRBV7-2|TRBD2|TRBJ2-3|16|.
TGTGCCAGCAGCACCCCCAGCGGGGGGCGCACAGATACGCAGTATTTT
CASSTPSGGRTDTQYF
>TRBV11-2|.|TRBJ1-2|14|.
TGTGCCAGCAGCCCATCGGGGTGGAGCTATGGCTACACCTTC
CASSPSGWSYGYTF